This TCR beta chain was sequenced during a study of PD-1 blockade in classical Hodgkin lymphoma. Broader study findings: There was a significant rise in CD4+ TCR diversity by C4D1, with no such rise for CD8+. Newly diagnosed and completely responding patients shared comparable baseline diversity.

The data were produced by immunoSEQ multiplex PCR, yet TCRdb's version contains in-frame clones alone and is incomplete. The sample records 25,000 to 30,000 clones, about three quarters being singletons. V was shortened by 4 bases and J by 8 bases, with 12 bases between the two germline ends. CDR3 size: 13 residues. CDR1 and CDR2 (germline): MNHEY, SMNVEV (reference sequence). Each patient experienced a relapse that followed autologous stem cell transplantation, and brentuximab vedotin exposure varied. Investigators isolated CD4+ T cells from thawed PBMCs through magnetic negative selection. Regarding this clone: Its cognate antigen is unknown.

Sequenced material: CD4+ T cells from blood, taken at baseline. The sequence came from a human donor with classical Hodgkin lymphoma. This chain uses TRBV27 with TRBJ2-4; D is tentatively TRBD1 or TRBD2 (5 bases each). The CDR3 here is CASSWGREHIQYF. Here the CDR3 DNA reads TGTGCCAGCAGTTGGGGCAGGGAGCACATTCAGTACTTC.